This is a list of T cell receptor beta chains from one sample in a study of cytomegalovirus exposure and HLA in healthy donors. Data came from immunoSEQ multiplex PCR; TCRdb stores just in-frame clones and leaves some out. The data hold about 200,000 clones, with 81% observed a single time. The sample taken for sequencing was PBMCs. The origin of the receptors is a woman between 25 and 40 years old in good health and CMV-seronegative. Each CDR3 is given with its conserved first and last residue. D genes are given only for firm matches. A row's size may be missing; if present it is once, few, many or a size class.

j_call | clone_size | d_call | v_call | cdr3_length | cdr3_aa | cdr3_nt
TRBJ2-3 | - | TRBD2 | TRBV2 | 15 | CASSDVLAVGDTQYF | TGTGCCAGCAGTGATGTCCTAGCGGTTGGCGATACGCAGTATTTT
TRBJ2-3 | few | TRBD2 | TRBV6-1 | 16 | CASSEVLAGNTDTQYF | TGTGCCAGCAGTGAAGTGTTAGCGGGCAACACAGATACGCAGTATTTT
TRBJ2-7 | - | - | TRBV15 | 17 | CATSRPLARVPTYEQYF | TGTGCCACCAGCAGACCTTTGGCGAGGGTACCTACCTACGAGCAGTACTTC
TRBJ2-5 | - | - | TRBV7-6 | 13 | CASNSGLSETQYF | TGTGCCAGCAACTCCGGACTGTCAGAGACCCAGTACTTC
TRBJ1-4 | - | - | TRBV28 | 13 | CASSPGDARELFF | TGTGCCAGCAGTCCGGGGGACGCGCGGGAACTGTTTTTT
TRBJ2-3 | once | - | TRBV6-1 | 18 | CASSVMGRGLGGTDTQYF | TGTGCCAGCAGTGTAATGGGTAGGGGCCTCGGAGGCACAGATACGCAGTATTTT
TRBJ2-1 | - | TRBD2 | TRBV5-1 | 14 | CASSFQREDNEQFF | TGCGCCAGCAGCTTCCAGCGGGAGGACAATGAGCAGTTCTTC
TRBJ1-1 | few | TRBD1 | TRBV5-4 | 15 | CASSLEGAGDTEAFF | TGTGCCAGCAGCTTGGAGGGGGCCGGGGACACTGAAGCTTTCTTT
TRBJ2-2 | - | TRBD1 | TRBV2 | 13 | CASSRQGAGELFF | TGTGCCAGCAGTCGACAGGGCGCCGGGGAGCTGTTTTTT
TRBJ2-7 | - | - | TRBV7-2 | 12 | CASGRGSYEQYF | TGTGCCAGCGGCAGGGGATCCTACGAGCAGTACTTC
TRBJ1-5 | - | TRBD1 | TRBV6-5 | 14 | CASRRDRVDQPQHF | TGTGCCAGCAGGAGGGACAGGGTTGATCAGCCCCAGCATTTT
TRBJ2-7 | - | - | TRBV11-2 | 15 | CASSPLTGSSYEQYF | TGTGCCAGCAGCCCCCTGACAGGTAGCTCCTACGAGCAGTACTTC
TRBJ2-7 | - | TRBD1 | TRBV5-1 | 19 | CASSGEGLQGARSPYEQYF | TGCGCCAGCAGCGGGGAGGGTTTACAGGGGGCTCGAAGCCCCTACGAGCAGTACTTC
TRBJ2-2 | - | - | TRBV7-7 | 15 | CASSLGTVTGGELFF | TGTGCCAGCAGCTTAGGTACAGTCACCGGCGGGGAGCTGTTTTTT
TRBJ2-1 | - | - | TRBV7-6 | 15 | CASSTPGGSYNEQFF | TGTGCCAGCAGCACCCCAGGTGGCTCCTACAATGAGCAGTTCTTC
TRBJ1-1 | - | - | TRBV4-1 | 16 | CASSQDLGQAYTEAFF | TGCGCCAGCAGCCAAGATTTGGGGCAGGCGTACACTGAAGCTTTCTTT
TRBJ2-7 | - | - | TRBV10-3 | 13 | CAISESSRYEQYF | TGTGCCATCAGTGAGTCGAGCAGGTACGAGCAGTACTTC
TRBJ1-3 | once | - | TRBV2 | 15 | CASRGDGGRGNTIYF | TGTGCCAGCAGGGGGGATGGAGGGAGAGGAAACACCATATATTTT
TRBJ1-1 | - | - | TRBV9 | 15 | CASSVVEFANTEAFF | TGTGCCAGCAGCGTAGTAGAGTTTGCGAACACTGAAGCTTTCTTT
TRBJ1-2 | few | TRBD1 | TRBV4-2 | 15 | CASSLMDRANYGYTF | TGTGCCAGCAGCCTCATGGACAGGGCTAACTATGGCTACACCTTC
TRBJ2-5 | - | - | TRBV25-1 | 12 | CGAGASRETQYF | TGTGGAGCTGGGGCCAGCCGAGAGACCCAGTACTTC
TRBJ2-2 | few | - | TRBV5-1 | 16 | CASSLREGFVTGELFF | TGCGCCAGCAGCTTGCGGGAAGGGTTCGTCACCGGGGAGCTGTTTTTT
TRBJ2-5 | - | TRBD2 | TRBV29-1 | 19 | CSVAGSWLAGGYSAETQYF | TGCAGCGTTGCCGGGTCTTGGCTAGCGGGGGGCTATAGCGCGGAGACCCAGTACTTC
TRBJ1-1 | few | - | TRBV9 | 14 | CASSVEMANTEAFF | TGTGCCAGCAGCGTAGAGATGGCGAACACTGAAGCTTTCTTT
TRBJ2-2 | once | - | TRBV5-4 | 12 | CASSALAGELFF | TGTGCCAGCAGCGCCCTAGCCGGGGAGCTGTTTTTT
TRBJ1-4 | - | - | TRBV27 | 15 | CASSLSAGINEKLFF | TGTGCCAGCAGTTTATCAGCAGGGATTAATGAAAAACTGTTTTTT
TRBJ2-3 | few | TRBD1 | TRBV4-1 | 15 | CASSQDRGLGDTQYF | TGCGCCAGCAGCCAGGACAGGGGGCTGGGAGATACGCAGTATTTT
TRBJ2-5 | - | TRBD2 | TRBV7-8 | 15 | CASSPQRGGRETQYF | TGTGCCAGCAGCCCCCAGCGGGGGGGCAGAGAGACCCAGTACTTC
TRBJ2-5 | few | - | TRBV9 | 14 | CASSVAVAQETQYF | TGTGCCAGCAGCGTAGCGGTAGCTCAAGAGACCCAGTACTTC
TRBJ1-2 | few | TRBD1 | TRBV6-1 | 13 | CASSPQGQEGYTF | TGTGCCAGCAGTCCCCAGGGACAGGAGGGCTACACCTTC
TRBJ2-7 | once | TRBD1 | TRBV27 | 14 | CASSQTGGAYEQYF | TGTGCCAGCAGTCAGACAGGGGGCGCGTACGAGCAGTACTTC
TRBJ2-2 | - | - | TRBV11-3 | 15 | CASSSTGPNTGELFF | TGTGCCAGCAGCTCCACAGGACCGAACACCGGGGAGCTGTTTTTT
TRBJ2-7 | few | - | TRBV27 | 12 | CASSGGYNEQYF | TGTGCCAGCTCAGGGGGGTACAACGAGCAGTACTTC
TRBJ2-7 | few | TRBD2 | TRBV11-2 | 15 | CASSLVLAGSYEQYF | TGTGCCAGCAGCTTAGTACTAGCGGGATCCTACGAGCAGTACTTC
TRBJ1-2 | - | - | TRBV19 | 13 | CASSIGSNYGYTF | TGTGCCAGTAGTATCGGGAGCAACTATGGCTACACCTTC
TRBJ2-7 | - | TRBD2 | TRBV5-4 | 15 | CASSQGLAPTYEQYF | TGTGCCAGCAGTCAGGGACTAGCGCCTACCTACGAGCAGTACTTC
TRBJ1-2 | - | - | TRBV19 | 13 | CASSRTPPYGYTF | TGTGCCAGTAGTAGGACACCCCCCTATGGCTACACCTTC
TRBJ2-1 | - | TRBD1 | TRBV29-1 | 14 | CSTSTGGGGNEQFF | TGCAGCACGTCGACAGGGGGCGGTGGCAATGAGCAGTTCTTC
TRBJ2-7 | - | - | TRBV13 | 13 | CASRVGFSYEQYF | TGTGCCAGCAGGGTCGGGTTCTCCTACGAGCAGTACTTC
TRBJ1-1 | - | - | TRBV6-1 | 14 | CASSELDINTEAFF | TGTGCCAGCAGTGAATTAGATATTAACACTGAAGCTTTCTTT
TRBJ2-2 | - | - | TRBV2 | 16 | CASRAGGPQMTGELFF | TGTGCCAGCAGGGCAGGGGGGCCCCAGATGACCGGGGAGCTGTTTTTT
TRBJ2-3 | once | TRBD2 | TRBV9 | 15 | CASSQSGGHTDTQYF | TGTGCCAGCAGCCAGAGCGGGGGCCACACAGATACGCAGTATTTT
TRBJ2-5 | - | - | TRBV6-5 | 13 | CASSRRFRETQYF | TGTGCCAGCAGTCGCAGGTTCCGAGAGACCCAGTACTTC